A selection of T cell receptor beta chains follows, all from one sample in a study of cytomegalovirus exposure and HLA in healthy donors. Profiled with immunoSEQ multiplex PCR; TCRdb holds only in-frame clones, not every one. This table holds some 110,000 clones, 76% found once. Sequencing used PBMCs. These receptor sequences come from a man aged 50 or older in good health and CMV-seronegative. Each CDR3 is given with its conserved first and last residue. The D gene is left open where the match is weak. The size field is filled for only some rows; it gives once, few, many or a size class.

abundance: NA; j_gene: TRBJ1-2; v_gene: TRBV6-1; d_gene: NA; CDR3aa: CASSELRWGYTF; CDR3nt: TGTGCCAGCAGTGAACTGAGATGGGGCTACACCTTC
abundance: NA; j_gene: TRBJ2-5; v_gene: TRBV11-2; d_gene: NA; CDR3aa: CASSLDGTNQETQYF; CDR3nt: TGTGCCAGCAGCTTGGACGGGACAAATCAAGAGACCCAGTACTTC
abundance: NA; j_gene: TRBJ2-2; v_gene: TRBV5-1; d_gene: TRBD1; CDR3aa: CASSPGTGDLYELFF; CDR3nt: TGCGCCAGCAGTCCCGGGACAGGGGACCTTTACGAGCTGTTTTTT
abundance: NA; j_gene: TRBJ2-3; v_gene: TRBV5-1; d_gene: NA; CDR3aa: CASSLVPGSTDTQYF; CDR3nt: TGCGCCAGCAGCTTGGTTCCGGGGAGCACAGATACGCAGTATTTT
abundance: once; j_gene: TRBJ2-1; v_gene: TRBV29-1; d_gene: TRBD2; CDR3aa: CSVEESGAGEQFF; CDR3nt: TGCAGCGTTGAAGAGAGCGGGGCAGGTGAGCAGTTCTTC
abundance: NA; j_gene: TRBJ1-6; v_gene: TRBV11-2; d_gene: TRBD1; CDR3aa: CASSLKGQPNNSPLHF; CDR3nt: TGTGCCAGCAGCTTAAAGGGACAGCCAAATAATTCACCCCTCCACTTT
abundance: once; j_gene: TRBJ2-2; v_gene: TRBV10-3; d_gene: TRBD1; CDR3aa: CAISDSGTGGTGELFF; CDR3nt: TGTGCCATCAGTGACTCCGGGACAGGGGGCACCGGGGAGCTGTTTTTT
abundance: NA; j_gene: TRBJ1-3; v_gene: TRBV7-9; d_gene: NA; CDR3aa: CAGTLRRGRFGNTIYF; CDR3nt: TGTGCCGGCACCCTGCGGCGGGGAAGATTTGGAAACACCATATATTTT
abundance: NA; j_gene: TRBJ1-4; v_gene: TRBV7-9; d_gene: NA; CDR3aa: CASSEPNSEKLFF; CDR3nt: TGTGCCAGCAGCGAACCAAACTCCGAAAAACTGTTTTTT
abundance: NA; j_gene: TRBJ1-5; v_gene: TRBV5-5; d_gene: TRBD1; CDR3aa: CASSRGHSNQPQHF; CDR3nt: TGTGCCAGCAGCAGGGGGCACAGCAATCAGCCCCAGCATTTT
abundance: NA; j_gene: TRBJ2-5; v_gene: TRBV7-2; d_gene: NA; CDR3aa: CASSLAGLEGGETQYF; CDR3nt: TGTGCCAGCAGCTTAGCAGGGCTAGAGGGGGGGGAGACCCAGTACTTC
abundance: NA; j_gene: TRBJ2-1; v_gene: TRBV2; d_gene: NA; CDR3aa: CASSVDRSYNEQFF; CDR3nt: TGTGCCAGCAGTGTCGACAGATCCTACAATGAGCAGTTCTTC
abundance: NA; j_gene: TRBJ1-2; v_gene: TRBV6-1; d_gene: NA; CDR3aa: CASSETGTYSNYGYTF; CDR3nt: TGTGCCAGCAGTGAGACGGGGACATACTCAAACTATGGCTACACCTTC
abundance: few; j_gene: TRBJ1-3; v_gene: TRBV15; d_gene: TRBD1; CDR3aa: CATSQDRASGNTIYF; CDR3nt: TGTGCCACCAGCCAGGACAGGGCCTCTGGAAACACCATATATTTT
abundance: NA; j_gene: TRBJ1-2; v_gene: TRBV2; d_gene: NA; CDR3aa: CASSERDSHPRNYGYTF; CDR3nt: TGTGCCAGCAGTGAAAGGGACTCTCACCCCCGTAACTATGGCTACACCTTC
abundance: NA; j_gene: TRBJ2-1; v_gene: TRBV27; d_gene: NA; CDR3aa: CASSTDRGNNEQFF; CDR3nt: TGTGCCAGCAGTACGGACAGAGGCAACAATGAGCAGTTCTTC
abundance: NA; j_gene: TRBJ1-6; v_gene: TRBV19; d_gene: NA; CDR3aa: CASRGPEIFSPLHF; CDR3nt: TGTGCCAGTAGGGGGCCGGAGATTTTTTCACCCCTCCACTTT
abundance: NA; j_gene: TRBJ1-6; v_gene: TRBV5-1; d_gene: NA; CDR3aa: CASSLLGRGQSPLHF; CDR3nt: TGCGCCAGCAGCTTGTTGGGCAGGGGACAATCACCCCTCCACTTT
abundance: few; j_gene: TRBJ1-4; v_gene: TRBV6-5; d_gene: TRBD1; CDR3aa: CASGQGSEKLFF; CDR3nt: TGTGCCAGCGGACAGGGAAGTGAAAAACTGTTTTTT
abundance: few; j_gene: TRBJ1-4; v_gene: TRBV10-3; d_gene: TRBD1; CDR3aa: CAISGTGGEKLFF; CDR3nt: TGTGCCATCAGTGGGACAGGGGGTGAAAAACTGTTTTTT
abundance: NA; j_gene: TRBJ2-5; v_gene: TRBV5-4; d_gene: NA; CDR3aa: CASSLAEQETQYF; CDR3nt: TGTGCCAGCAGCTTGGCCGAGCAAGAGACCCAGTACTTC
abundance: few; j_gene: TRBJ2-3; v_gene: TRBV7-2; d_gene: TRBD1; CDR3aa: CASSYGTARQYF; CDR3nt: TGTGCCAGCAGCTACGGGACAGCTAGGCAGTATTTT
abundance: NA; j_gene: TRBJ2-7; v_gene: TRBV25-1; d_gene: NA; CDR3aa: CASSDWGEQYF; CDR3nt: TGTGCCAGCAGTGATTGGGGCGAGCAGTACTTC
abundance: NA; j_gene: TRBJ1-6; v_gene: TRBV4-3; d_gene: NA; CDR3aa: CASSQDSRDSDSPLHF; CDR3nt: TGCGCCAGCAGCCAAGATTCTAGGGACTCCGATTCACCCCTCCACTTT